The rows below give T cell receptor beta chains drawn from one sample of a study of CD8+ T cells in alopecia areata. Measured with immunoSEQ multiplex PCR; TCRdb has only the in-frame clones, and not every one. This sample has approximately 200,000 clones, with 60% found just once. The sequencing here drew on CD4+ T cells sorted from blood, taken at week 4, from a patient treated with tofacitinib. These receptor sequences come from a human donor with alopecia areata. CDR3s include the opening cysteine and the closing phenylalanine or tryptophan. A D gene is named only where the DNA matches it firmly. Expanded clones get a size class; other rows say once, few or many, or leave the size out.

V gene: TRBV28
D gene: TRBD2
clone size: -
CDR3 length: 21
CDR3 protein: CASSLSYLTSGGISGANVLTF

V gene: TRBV29-1
D gene: TRBD1
clone size: -
CDR3 length: 14
CDR3 protein: CSVVGRQGEGEAFF

V gene: TRBV30
D gene: -
clone size: -
CDR3 length: 13
CDR3 protein: CAWSVGATEKLFF

V gene: TRBV18
D gene: -
clone size: -
CDR3 length: 14
CDR3 protein: CASSPITVQETQYF

V gene: TRBV27
D gene: TRBD1
clone size: -
CDR3 length: 14
CDR3 protein: CASTGGIGLNEQFF

V gene: TRBV25-1
D gene: -
clone size: -
CDR3 length: 14
CDR3 protein: CASSWPGKEETQYF

V gene: TRBV5-1
D gene: -
clone size: -
CDR3 length: 14
CDR3 protein: CASSWEGARETQYF

V gene: TRBV30
D gene: -
clone size: once
CDR3 length: 11
CDR3 protein: CAGDLNEKLFF

V gene: TRBV5-6
D gene: TRBD1
clone size: -
CDR3 length: 15
CDR3 protein: CASNSGTGSLETQYF

V gene: TRBV9
D gene: -
clone size: -
CDR3 length: 14
CDR3 protein: CASSVGQGSTEAFF

V gene: TRBV6-5
D gene: -
clone size: once
CDR3 length: 13
CDR3 protein: CASSYRDTDTQYF

V gene: TRBV1
D gene: -
clone size: -
CDR3 length: 12
CDR3 protein: CTSSQREGGYTF

V gene: TRBV28
D gene: -
clone size: many
CDR3 length: 14
CDR3 protein: CASRPQGGHQPQHF

V gene: TRBV6-6
D gene: -
clone size: few
CDR3 length: 15
CDR3 protein: CASSYQRRSNYGYTF

V gene: TRBV29-1
D gene: -
clone size: -
CDR3 length: 13
CDR3 protein: CSVEVGISGEQYF

V gene: TRBV6-5
D gene: -
clone size: -
CDR3 length: 13
CDR3 protein: CASSLTGNSPLHF

V gene: TRBV30
D gene: TRBD1
clone size: -
CDR3 length: 18
CDR3 protein: CAWTRGTQGAVSEWRYTF

V gene: TRBV30
D gene: -
clone size: -
CDR3 length: 17
CDR3 protein: CAWSGISGSSSYNEQFF

V gene: TRBV13
D gene: -
clone size: -
CDR3 length: 12
CDR3 protein: CASSRIGDSYTF

V gene: TRBV4-3
D gene: -
clone size: few
CDR3 length: 17
CDR3 protein: CASSQEQSSSYNSPLHF

V gene: TRBV4-1
D gene: -
clone size: -
CDR3 length: 13
CDR3 protein: CASSQFNTGELFF

V gene: TRBV14
D gene: -
clone size: -
CDR3 length: 14
CDR3 protein: CASSQENSWETQYF

V gene: TRBV30
D gene: -
clone size: -
CDR3 length: 12
CDR3 protein: CAWRGLTDTQYF

V gene: TRBV23-1
D gene: -
clone size: -
CDR3 length: 14
CDR3 protein: CASSQSCLYNEQFF

V gene: TRBV27
D gene: -
clone size: -
CDR3 length: 15
CDR3 protein: CASSGGGFYNSPLHF

V gene: TRBV30
D gene: TRBD1
clone size: -
CDR3 length: 15
CDR3 protein: CAWSSVQGTQETQYF

V gene: TRBV5-1
D gene: -
clone size: -
CDR3 length: 16
CDR3 protein: CASSLQRGTDTDTQYF

V gene: TRBV4-3
D gene: TRBD1
clone size: -
CDR3 length: 15
CDR3 protein: CASSQGTGYPQPQHF

V gene: TRBV15
D gene: TRBD2
clone size: -
CDR3 length: 15
CDR3 protein: CATSRGLAGRNEQFF

V gene: TRBV29-1
D gene: TRBD1
clone size: -
CDR3 length: 14
CDR3 protein: CSVEEDRYTGELFF

V gene: TRBV5-1
D gene: -
clone size: -
CDR3 length: 16
CDR3 protein: CASSLVPGQELLGYTF

V gene: TRBV29-1
D gene: -
clone size: once
CDR3 length: 12
CDR3 protein: CSVGQVNTEAFF

V gene: TRBV30
D gene: -
clone size: -
CDR3 length: 10
CDR3 protein: CAGRDTEAFF

V gene: TRBV30
D gene: -
clone size: once
CDR3 length: 15
CDR3 protein: CAWFRAAAGDTEAFF

V gene: TRBV5-4
D gene: TRBD2
clone size: -
CDR3 length: 16
CDR3 protein: CASSLPGLVGPDTQYF

V gene: TRBV29-1
D gene: TRBD1
clone size: -
CDR3 length: 15
CDR3 protein: CSAWDRGVNLDTQYF

V gene: TRBV4-2
D gene: -
clone size: -
CDR3 length: 20
CDR3 protein: CASSQAGGGGLSFSYNEQFF

V gene: TRBV15
D gene: TRBD1
clone size: -
CDR3 length: 15
CDR3 protein: CATSAGGIGNTEAFF

V gene: TRBV7-9
D gene: -
clone size: -
CDR3 length: 16
CDR3 protein: CASPPWGRVNTGELFF

V gene: TRBV7-2
D gene: -
clone size: -
CDR3 length: 15
CDR3 protein: CASSFLTSGANVLTF

V gene: TRBV30
D gene: -
clone size: -
CDR3 length: 17
CDR3 protein: CAWSVQWAGQGKNIQYF

V gene: TRBV5-1
D gene: -
clone size: -
CDR3 length: 15
CDR3 protein: CASSSGLANTGELFF

V gene: TRBV27
D gene: -
clone size: -
CDR3 length: 13
CDR3 protein: CASSPGGGTEAFF

V gene: TRBV29-1
D gene: TRBD2
clone size: few
CDR3 length: 14
CDR3 protein: CSVERGTSTDTQYF

V gene: TRBV6-6
D gene: -
clone size: -
CDR3 length: 15
CDR3 protein: CASCGVGRSTDTQYF

V gene: TRBV5-1
D gene: -
clone size: -
CDR3 length: 14
CDR3 protein: CASRKDIWNTEAFF

V gene: TRBV28
D gene: -
clone size: -
CDR3 length: 17
CDR3 protein: CASSPAPGGRGENEQFF

V gene: TRBV7-2
D gene: -
clone size: -
CDR3 length: 14
CDR3 protein: CASSSQGRDQPQHF

V gene: TRBV9
D gene: TRBD1
clone size: -
CDR3 length: 16
CDR3 protein: CASSVGPAGTGYEQYF

V gene: TRBV7-2
D gene: -
clone size: -
CDR3 length: 12
CDR3 protein: CASSSQFQPQHF

V gene: TRBV4-1
D gene: -
clone size: -
CDR3 length: 14
CDR3 protein: CASSARGNTGELFF